This TCR beta chain was observed in a study of vaccination and CD4 T cells after COVID-19. For the study at large: The control cultures got either a CEFX pool, an HIV-1 Nef pool, or no peptide at all.

Cultured CD4+ T cell DNA was sequenced using the Oncomine TCR Beta short-read assay. Each CDR3 protein is one row after TCRdb ran MiXCR on the PCR reads. The sample lists over 15,000 distinct CDR3 sequences, 30% to 45% seen once, with approximately 15% in the top ten. Note on this clonotype: No antigen is known for it.

Stated treatment: roughly ten-day PBMC culture with coronavirus spike peptide pools or control peptides (ViraFEST assay). ViraFEST used peptide pools to expand antigen-specific T cells, then sequenced TCRs. Germline V gene data show CDR1 as SGHKS and CDR2 as YYEKEE (reference sequence). The V and J ends lost 4 bases and 0 bases respectively, with 14 bases between them. The CDR3 is made up of 15 amino acids. The V call is TRBV5-5, the J call TRBJ2-7, with a weak D call TRBD1 (6 bases). This clonotype was sampled from a human donor with COVID-19. Sequenced: cultured CD4+ T cells from blood. CDR3 amino acids: CASSLRQVYSYEQYF. The CDR3 DNA sequence: TGTGCCAGCAGCCTACGACAGGTCTACTCCTACGAGCAGTACTTC.